Sequencing of this T cell receptor (beta chain) was carried out in a study of blood T cell repertoires in COVID-19. Sequenced by immunoSEQ multiplex PCR; TCRdb stores in-frame clones only, minus some. The profile covers 100,000 to 150,000 clones, with approximately 74% appearing a single time and approximately 5.9% taken by the ten largest. This clonotype originated in an elderly man with COVID-19, enrolled during active disease. Sample: peripheral blood.

CDR3 in DNA: TGTGCCAGCAGCTTAGCGGGCGGACTAGGCGGGCAGTTCTTC. It is translated as CASSLAGGLGGQFF. J is TRBJ2-1 and V is TRBV7-2; TRBD2 aligns across 7 bases. The CDR3 spans 14 residues. Germline V gene sequence: CDR1 SGHTA, CDR2 FQGNSA. V lost 0 bases to trimming and J lost 12 bases; unmatched junction nucleotides: 8.